A selection of T cell receptor beta chains follows, all from one sample in a study of shared clonotypes between healthy human individuals. Generated by immunoSEQ multiplex PCR, the TCRdb table keeps only in-frame clones and is missing some. This table has about 2 million clones, about 95% appearing once. Sample: naive CD8+ T cells sorted from blood. The receptors shown here come from a man between 18 and 29 years old in good health. CDR3s include the opening cysteine and the closing phenylalanine or tryptophan.

j_call v_call cdr3_aa
TRBJ2-2 TRBV13 CASSLGYSGELFF
TRBJ2-1 TRBV13 CASSLGYNEQFF
TRBJ2-3 TRBV6-5 CASSYSTGETTDTQYF
TRBJ2-2 TRBV25-1 CASSEDTVVDSAGELFF
TRBJ2-3 TRBV11-2 CASSLSGGFGTDTQYF
TRBJ2-7 TRBV5-1 CASSLTPTYEQYF
TRBJ2-7 TRBV6-5 CASSNQREGTYEQYF
TRBJ2-5 TRBV11-2 CASSPSPTRQETQYF
TRBJ2-7 TRBV5-4 CASSTPPPSEQYF
TRBJ2-7 TRBV5-4 CASSWGSLDEQYF
TRBJ1-1 TRBV6-5 CASSYPTPLGTEAFF
TRBJ1-5 TRBV6-6 CASSYPASSNQPQHF
TRBJ1-2 TRBV7-6 CASSSSAATGGIEWNGYTF
TRBJ1-1 TRBV6-6 CASSYGPQAFF
TRBJ2-7 TRBV5-8 CASRGIAGGPREQYF
TRBJ2-7 TRBV5-8 CASSLNRVTYEQYF
TRBJ1-1 TRBV6-5 CASSSPGTGIGAFF
TRBJ2-3 TRBV5-1 CASSSEIVGPSTDTQYF
TRBJ1-2 TRBV7-2 CASRTGTSSLTF
TRBJ2-2 TRBV28 CASSLIAGGPAGELFF
TRBJ2-7 TRBV2 CASSQNSGPPDYEQYF
TRBJ2-7 TRBV10-2 CASSESVKQGYEQYF
TRBJ2-7 TRBV28 CASSLHREREQYF
TRBJ2-5 TRBV27 CASSSGGLEEGETQYF
TRBJ1-3 TRBV5-1 CASSIFDSAPSGNTIYF
TRBJ2-7 TRBV7-9 CASSSYYGSVAYEQYF
TRBJ2-1 TRBV5-1 CASSLAESGRAWNEQFF
TRBJ2-7 TRBV18 CASSPPSSGSGSAYEQYF
TRBJ2-7 TRBV10-2 CASSESGLAGESENEQYF
TRBJ2-7 TRBV9 CASSVAGEGGTYEQYF
TRBJ2-3 TRBV9 CASSVYPGQGATDTQYF
TRBJ2-7 TRBV4-1 CASSLRGTSTYEQYF
TRBJ1-5 TRBV6-1 CASSDGTGGANQPQHF
TRBJ2-7 TRBV4-1 CASSQDYLQGWDYEQYF
TRBJ2-1 TRBV4-3 CASSRGLAGVHNEQFF
TRBJ1-1 TRBV6-5 CASSYQHTGNTEAFF
TRBJ2-7 TRBV19 CASSISVQGPYEQYF
TRBJ2-7 TRBV5-1 CASSPGQGKSYEQYF
TRBJ2-7 TRBV9 CASSGGMGEQYF
TRBJ1-2 TRBV13 CASNPRGGASGYTF
TRBJ2-5 TRBV7-9 CASSLALTGLQETQYF
TRBJ2-7 TRBV11-2 CASSFTGVDYEQYF
TRBJ2-1 TRBV27 CASSLLGTSGTNEQFF
TRBJ1-1 TRBV29-1 CSVFVTEAFF
TRBJ2-7 TRBV28 CASSWGSGTYEQYF
TRBJ1-6 TRBV5-4 CASSSRGAGTPLHF
TRBJ1-5 TRBV13 CASSLGGGQPQHF
TRBJ1-2 TRBV27 CASSTRDTGSEGYTF
TRBJ1-4 TRBV2 CARGIPREKLFF